This T cell receptor (beta chain) was identified in a study of T cell repertoires in cytomegalovirus infection (dated by TCRdb to about 2019). Some background on the complete study: Donor HLA type was relevant to the analysis, as public TCR beta signatures indicated carriage of CMV infection together with the matching HLA type. General findings and caveats noted by the study authors: Cumulative frequency of public TCR beta family members discriminated carriers of CMV infection plus the relevant HLA type in this cohort and an independent approximately 360-donor cohort. The ex vivo response was dominated by HLA-C-restricted CMV-specific TCR beta clonotypes, and the single most frequent clonotype in two of eight donors was supplied by these HLA-C-restricted clonotypes.

The germline V gene supplies CDR1 MDHEN and CDR2 SYDVKM. The CDR3 contains 16 residues, cysteine and phenylalanine counted. Only the CDR3 DNA stays, 48 bases, in frame from base 1. V is pared back by 5 bases and J by 7 bases, with 21 bases lying between the germline termini. Notes on this clonotype: It lacks a known antigen. Per-base qualities were not stored, and no clone one base away is much larger.

Reads for this sample came from an Illumina HiSeq 1500. In TCRdb, the public reads were trimmed at Q25 with fastp and aligned with MiXCR, with productive beta chains retained. Every distinct CDR3 protein forms one entry, paired with its most common genes and DNA. The sample contains 200,000 to 300,000 distinct CDR3 sequences, roughly 10% of them found a single time. Jointly, the top ten make up over 12% of the sample. The sequence links TRBV28 to TRBJ2-1; the D element could tentatively be TRBD1 or TRBD2, as 6 bases agree for each. Material: PBMCs. The sequence was obtained from a human donor in good health (CMV status not recorded). Some clones in this sample may be carry-over from other donors' samples. The CDR3 sequence is CASSPSPGGPGNEQFF. The DNA sequence is as follows: TGTGCCAGCAGTCCCTCGCCTGGGGGGCCGGGGAATGAGCAGTTCTTC.